Shown below are 22 T cell receptor beta chains from a single sample sequenced in a study of graft-versus-host responses after intestinal transplantation. Clones were sequenced by immunoSEQ multiplex PCR, and TCRdb holds only the in-frame ones, with some missing. The sample has 100,000 to 130,000 clones, roughly 87% seen once; the top ten hold 0.71%. Their specific antigens are unknown. The sample consisted of unstimulated CD4+ T cells sorted from spleen or lymph node cells, taken before transplant. The receptors derive from a human donor who was the organ donor for an intestinal transplant.

The chain joins TRBV14 to TRBJ2-1, with D unresolved. The germline CDR1 and CDR2 sequences are SGHDN and FVKESK. V lost 0 bases to trimming and J lost 5 bases, with 14 bases between them. There are 16 residues in the CDR3. The CDR3 nucleotides are TGTGCCAGCAGCCAAGATCCCGGGCGTTGGGACAATGAGCAGTTCTTC. This translates into CASSQDPGRWDNEQFF.

This clone was seen once. The chain recombines TRBV7-2 with TRBJ2-1; 9 bases are a match to TRBD2. Trimming removed 7 bases from V and 0 bases from J; junction bases left unmatched: 16. The CDR3 sequence is 19 residues long. CDR1 is SGHTA and CDR2 is FQGNSA in the germline V gene. The CDR3 loop is CASIPRGSGGLISYNEQFF. CDR3 sequence (DNA): TGTGCCAGCATCCCCCGGGGTAGCGGGGGCCTGATCTCCTACAATGAGCAGTTCTTC.

V is TRBV19 and J is TRBJ1-5; D is ambiguous. Trimming cost V 3 bases and J 0 bases, with 9 bases left between them. The length of the CDR3 is 15 residues. Germline lookup yields CDR1 LNHDA and CDR2 SQIVND (reference sequence). CDR3 sequence (DNA): TGTGCCAGTAGTATTGGGCGACATAGCAATCAGCCCCAGCATTTT. As protein: CASSIGRHSNQPQHF.

Regarding this clone: A read error may account for a junction end that differs from germline. The CDR3 loop is CASSLGPSGSSEQYF. CDR3 nucleotide sequence: TGTGCTAGCAGCTTAGGTCCTAGCGGGAGTTCCGAGCAGTACTTC. This chain connects TRBV7-7 to TRBJ2-7; 10 bases are a match to TRBD2. This CDR3 is 15 amino acids long. Germline V gene data show CDR1 as SSHAT and CDR2 as FNYEAQ (reference sequence).

The gene calls are TRBV6-6 and TRBJ2-1; D not certain. The ends were cut back, 5 bases at V and 3 bases at J, with 11 bases in the middle. Per germline, CDR1 MNHNY and CDR2 SVGAGI (reference sequence). This CDR3 is built from 14 residues. In nucleotides, the CDR3 is TGTGCCAGCAGTCGACTGGAGTTCTACAATGAGCAGTTCTTC. It specifies CASSRLEFYNEQFF.

The CDR3 spells CASSWQESYNEQFF. The DNA for the CDR3 is TGTGCCAGCAGTTGGCAGGAATCCTACAATGAGCAGTTCTTC. V is TRBV2 and J is TRBJ2-1, with D unresolved. Trimming left V 5 bases short and J 1 base short, with 9 bases between. Germline values: CDR1 SNHLY, CDR2 FYNNEI. This CDR3 contains 14 residues.

This clone is a singleton in its sample. CDR3 sequence reads: CASSSPGTPANEQFF. The CDR3 bases are TGTGCCAGCAGCTCACCCGGGACCCCTGCCAATGAGCAGTTCTTC. V usage is TRBV5-4 and J usage is TRBJ2-1, with D perhaps matching TRBD1 or TRBD2 (5 bases each). Germline values: CDR1 SGHNT, CDR2 YYREEE (reference sequence). The V gene lost 3 bases and the J gene lost 6 bases, with 16 bases spanning the gap. The CDR3 sequence is 15 residues long. The whole variable domain, remainder taken from reference TRBV5-4 and TRBJ2-1, is ETGVTQSPTHLIKTRGQQVTLRCSSQSGHNTVSWYQQALGQGPQFIFQYYREEENGRGNFPPRFSGLQFPNYSSELNVNALELDDSALYLCASSSPGTPANEQFFGPGTRLTVL.

The chain has TRBV2 and TRBJ2-5, with 10 positions matching TRBD2. The germline V gene encodes CDR1 SNHLY and CDR2 FYNNEI. V lost 6 bases, J lost 5 bases, and 6 bases stayed unmatched. The CDR3 has 14 amino acids. CDR3 bases: TGTGCCAGCAGCCCTGGGACTAGCGCTGAGACCCAGTACTTC. It yields the protein CASSPGTSAETQYF.

The J gene is TRBJ1-5, the V gene TRBV19, with D unresolved. This CDR3 spans 14 amino acids. Trimming shortened V by 3 bases and J by 1 base, and 7 bases separated the two germline ends. The germline V gene encodes CDR1 LNHDA and CDR2 SQIVND (reference sequence). The CDR3 sequence is CASSISDSNQPQHF. The CDR3 nucleotides are TGTGCCAGTAGTATTTCGGACAGCAATCAGCCCCAGCATTTT.

The J gene is TRBJ2-3, the V gene TRBV5-5; 12 positions match TRBD2. The V gene's germline CDR1 is SGHKS and CDR2 YYEKEE (reference sequence). This CDR3 has 16 residues. The J segment lost 2 bases and the V segment lost 4 bases, leaving 5 bases of the junction unmatched. The CDR3 nucleotides read TGTGCCAGCAGCCCGGGGACTAGCGGGTTCACAGATACGCAGTATTTT. Translated, it gives CASSPGTSGFTDTQYF.

The chain uses TRBV9 and TRBJ2-3; possibly TRBD2 for D (6 bases). CDR1 is SGDLS and CDR2 is YYNGEE in the germline V gene. Between the trimmed V and J ends, which lost 4 bases and 2 bases, there was a span of 20 bases. The CDR3 sequence is 17 residues long. In DNA, the CDR3 is TGTGCCAGCAGCTTACCACTAGCTTCGGGGAACACAGATACGCAGTATTTT. This sequence encodes CASSLPLASGNTDTQYF.

This clone was counted a single time. The chain carries TRBV2 and TRBJ2-5; 10 bases align to TRBD2. Germline values: CDR1 SNHLY, CDR2 FYNNEI. J lost 3 bases, V lost 6 bases, and 10 bases had no gene match. This CDR3 is built from 16 residues. CDR3 sequence: CASRRGTAGGKETQYF. The CDR3 DNA reads TGTGCCAGCAGGAGAGGGACAGCGGGGGGGAAAGAGACCCAGTACTTC.

Worth noting for this clone: The germline gene is not matched at one end of the junction; a read error may be the cause. The chain recombines TRBV7-9 with TRBJ2-7; unclear D gene. The CDR3 totals 12 residues. CDR1 and CDR2 (germline): SEHNR, FQNEAQ (reference sequence). For the CDR3, the DNA is TGTGCCAGCACCAGATTAGGGTATCGTTTGCACTTC. Encoded protein: CASTRLGYRLHF.

The chain employs TRBV27 and TRBJ2-5; possible D gene TRBD1, 6 bases. TRBJ2-7 explains the end of the DNA better; the J call may be wrong. Germline V gene data show CDR1 as MNHEY and CDR2 as SMNVEV (reference sequence). This CDR3 is 15 amino acids long. CDR3 bases: TGTGCCAGCAGTCCGCGACAGGCAGGTTCCTACGAGCAGTACTTC. Its protein product is CASSPRQAGSYEQYF.

In this sample, this clone turned up once. The chain carries TRBV5-5 and TRBJ1-1; D unresolved. V dropped 2 bases and J dropped 1 base, with 9 bases sitting between them. Germline values: CDR1 SGHKS, CDR2 YYEKEE (reference sequence). CDR3 length equals 14 residues. CDR3 nucleotide sequence: TGTGCCAGCAGCTTATCCGGGAGGAACACTGAAGCTTTCTTT. Its translation: CASSLSGRNTEAFF.

To note about this clone: Germline and junction disagree at one end, which may indicate a read error. The CDR3 region is CASSLAGGRDTQYF. Written as DNA, the CDR3 is TGTGCCAGCAGCCTAGCGGGGGGTCGGGATACGCAGTATTTT. The J gene is TRBJ2-3, the V gene TRBV7-2; 11 nucleotides match TRBD2. Germline CDR1 SGHTA, CDR2 FQGNSA. CDR3 length: 14 residues.

V and J are TRBV5-1 and TRBJ1-4; D is unresolved. Trimming left V 1 base short and J 2 bases short, with 6 bases between. Germline values: CDR1 SGHRS, CDR2 YFSETQ. CDR3 length: 14 residues. This chain's CDR3 is CASSLSATNEKLFF. The CDR3 coding sequence is TGCGCCAGCAGCTTGTCGGCCACTAATGAAAAACTGTTTTTT.

This sequence joins TRBV4-1 and TRBJ1-6; no clear D gene. V lost 4 bases, J lost 0 bases, and 4 bases lay in between. Germline V gene sequence: CDR1 MGHRA, CDR2 YSYEKL. There are 14 residues in the CDR3. DNA of the CDR3: TGCGCCAGCAGCCGGGGCTCCTATAATTCACCCCTCCACTTT. As protein: CASSRGSYNSPLHF.

The sample holds one count of this clone. The chain carries TRBV19 and TRBJ2-2, with TRBD2 as a possible D gene (6 bases). Trimming took 4 bases from V and 7 from J, leaving 13 bases between them. The germline V gene encodes CDR1 LNHDA and CDR2 SQIVND (reference sequence). The CDR3 is 14 amino acids. The CDR3 loop is CASSTRRDIGELFF. The CDR3 nucleotides are TGTGCCAGTAGTACCCGGAGGGATATCGGGGAGCTGTTTTTT.

The J gene is TRBJ2-7, the V gene TRBV18; 9 positions agree with TRBD1. The germline V gene encodes CDR1 KGHSH and CDR2 LQKENI. Trimming cost V 5 bases and J 5 bases; bases outside gene matches: 4. The CDR3 is 13 residues long. CDR3 loop: CASSDRGEHEQYF. The CDR3 DNA reads as TGTGCCAGCTCAGACAGGGGGGAGCACGAGCAGTACTTC.

The chain joins TRBV30 to TRBJ2-1, with no clear D. The germline V gene encodes CDR1 GTSNPN and CDR2 SVGIG (reference sequence). The CDR3 runs 11 residues. Trimming left V 1 base short and J 9 bases short, with 7 bases between. The chain's CDR3 is CAWSGGSEQFF. CDR3 nucleotides: TGTGCCTGGAGTGGAGGTAGTGAGCAGTTCTTC.

The V and J genes are TRBV7-7 and TRBJ2-5; 12 bases are shared with TRBD1. Germline V gene data show CDR1 as SSHAT and CDR2 as FNYEAQ (reference sequence). CDR3 size: 16 residues. V shed 5 bases, J shed 5 bases, and the junction held 9 bases outside the gene matches. The CDR3 region is CASSPGTGGRFETQYF. DNA of the CDR3: TGTGCCAGCAGCCCCGGGACAGGGGGCCGTTTCGAGACCCAGTACTTC.